One sample yielded the 21 T cell receptor beta chains listed below, sequenced in a study of control samples from healthy donors and cancer patients. Some clones are missing from TCRdb's copy, which holds only in-frame ones; the method was immunoSEQ multiplex PCR. In the table there are some 74,000 clones, approximately 83% of which are singletons. The sample consisted of blood. The receptors originated from a man in his fifties or sixties in good health.

The chain joins TRBV12-3 or TRBV12-4 to TRBJ1-5; TRBD1 agrees at 7 bases. The CDR3 is 13 amino acids. V was clipped by 6 bases and J by 5 bases; unmatched bases: 4. The CDR3 DNA reads as TGTGCCAGCAGCGACAGGGCAGATCAGCCCCAGCATTTT. This translates into CASSDRADQPQHF.

This chain uses TRBV5-4 with TRBJ2-5; D is possibly TRBD1 (6 bases). The germline V gene encodes CDR1 SGHNT and CDR2 YYREEE (reference sequence). The CDR3 sequence is 14 residues long. V lost 3 bases and J lost 2, with 11 bases in between. The CDR3 spells CASSSGQKQETQYF. The CDR3 DNA follows: TGTGCCAGCAGCTCAGGACAGAAACAAGAGACCCAGTACTTC.

This chain connects TRBV4-3 to TRBJ1-4; a weak D match, TRBD1 (5 bases). The V gene's germline CDR1 is LGHNA and CDR2 YSLEER. The CDR3 runs to 17 residues. Between the trimmed V and J ends, which lost 1 base and 0 bases, there was a span of 12 bases. The DNA for the CDR3 is TGCGCCAGCAGCCAAGGAAGACAGATTGCAACTAATGAAAAACTGTTTTTT. This encodes CASSQGRQIATNEKLFF.

The chain carries TRBV19 and TRBJ2-7; a weak D match, TRBD2 (6 bases). V was trimmed by 1 base and J by 6 bases, leaving 13 bases between them. Germline CDR1 reads LNHDA; CDR2 reads SQIVND (reference sequence). This CDR3 has 14 amino acids. CDR3 residues: CASSIAGTPSEQYF. CDR3 nucleotide sequence: TGTGCCAGTAGTATAGCCGGGACTCCCTCCGAGCAGTACTTC.

V gene TRBV18 combines with J gene TRBJ1-2; D perhaps matches TRBD1 (5 bases). This CDR3 comprises 14 residues. V lost 6 bases and J lost 3, with 14 bases in between. Germline V gene lookup returns CDR1 KGHSH and CDR2 LQKENI. The CDR3 region has the DNA TGTGCCAGCTCGTACGACAGAACCGACTATGGCTACACCTTC. Amino acids: CASSYDRTDYGYTF.

This rearrangement joins TRBV4-3 to TRBJ2-5, with D uncertain. There are 13 residues in the CDR3. V lost 3 bases to trimming and J lost 1 base, with 6 bases between them. The germline CDR1 and CDR2 sequences are LGHNA and YSLEER. Here the CDR3 reads CASSQNLQETQYF. DNA for the CDR3: TGCGCCAGCAGCCAGAACCTCCAAGAGACCCAGTACTTC.

The chain couples TRBV15 to TRBJ2-1; TRBD2 matches at 9 bases. Germline CDR1 and CDR2: LNHNV and YYDKDF (reference sequence). The CDR3 totals 17 residues. Trimming removed 0 bases from V and 7 bases from J; junction bases left unmatched: 10. The CDR3 is CATSRDHGGRARNEQFF. The CDR3 nucleotides read TGTGCCACCAGCAGAGATCACGGCGGGAGGGCGAGAAATGAGCAGTTCTTC.

This chain links TRBV5-5 with TRBJ2-2; D gene ambiguous. The V gene's germline CDR1 is SGHKS and CDR2 YYEKEE (reference sequence). This CDR3 contains 15 residues. V was pared by 0 bases and J by 3 bases, with 9 bases between. Here the CDR3 DNA reads TGTGCCAGCAGCTTGGCGGACCTACACACCGGGGAGCTGTTTTTT. Protein product: CASSLADLHTGELFF.

The CDR3 DNA reads TGTGCCAGCAGCCGGCTAGCGGGATCGAGGGAGACCCAGTACTTC. Protein: CASSRLAGSRETQYF. This chain connects TRBV3-1 (or the pseudogene TRBV3-2) to TRBJ2-5; 9 bases align to TRBD2. From germline, CDR1 is LGHDT and CDR2 YNNKEL (reference sequence). J lost 5 bases, V lost 4 bases, and 8 bases had no gene match. The CDR3 loop spans 15 amino acids.

This clone was detected a few times. The chain recombines TRBV7-2 with TRBJ2-2, with D unclear. Germline V gene data show CDR1 as SGHTA and CDR2 as FQGNSA. The CDR3 runs to 13 residues. V dropped 5 bases and J dropped 7 bases, with 11 bases sitting between them. The CDR3 region has the DNA TGTGCCAGCAGCGTTTACTGGGGCGGGGAGCTGTTTTTT. This sequence encodes CASSVYWGGELFF. The complete variable domain, with remaining parts taken from reference TRBV7-2 and TRBJ2-2, reads GAGVSQSPSNKVTEKGKDVELRCDPISGHTALYWYRQSLGQGLEFLIYFQGNSAPDKSGLPSDRFSAERTGGSVSTLTIQRTQQEDSAVYLCASSVYWGGELFFGEGSRLTVL.

The chain links TRBV30 to TRBJ2-7; TRBD2 might be the D (5 bases). The CDR3 runs 12 residues. The V gene lost 4 bases and the J gene lost 2 bases, with 9 bases spanning the gap. Germline V gene sequence: CDR1 GTSNPN, CDR2 SVGIG (reference sequence). The CDR3 DNA sequence: TGTGCCTGGACCCCGGGGACCTACGAGCAGTACTTC. Its translation is CAWTPGTYEQYF.

V is TRBV4-3 and J is TRBJ2-7; TRBD2 agrees at 12 bases. The germline gives CDR1 LGHNA, CDR2 YSLEER. This CDR3 has 15 residues. V lost 4 bases and J lost 3; bases outside the gene matches: 4. This chain's CDR3 is CASSPGLAGNYEQYF. In nucleotides, the CDR3 is TGCGCCAGCAGCCCAGGACTAGCGGGGAACTACGAGCAGTACTTC.

CDR3 DNA: TGTGCCATCAGTGAGTCCAGCTTTGAGTATGGCTACACCTTC. This translates into CAISESSFEYGYTF. This sequence joins TRBV10-3 and TRBJ1-2; the D is unclear. The CDR3 runs 14 residues. The V and J ends lost 0 bases and 5 bases respectively, with 10 bases between them. Germline V gene sequence: CDR1 ENHRY, CDR2 SYGVKD.

The J gene is TRBJ1-2, the V gene TRBV3-1 (or the pseudogene TRBV3-2); D unresolved. Germline V CDR1 and CDR2: LGHDT, YNNKEL (reference sequence). Trimming removed 3 bases from V and 3 bases from J, with 5 bases in between. The CDR3 has 12 residues. The CDR3 loop is CASSQGDYGYTF. The CDR3 nucleotides are TGTGCCAGCAGCCAGGGAGACTATGGCTACACCTTC.

The rearrangement joins TRBV11-2 to TRBJ2-1; D remains unclear. Trimming took off 5 bases at V and 4 bases at J, with 15 bases between the two ends. The CDR3 extends over 15 amino acids. The germline V gene encodes CDR1 SGHAT and CDR2 FQNNGV. This chain's CDR3 is CASSPLVGRYNEQFF. The DNA of the CDR3 is TGTGCCAGCAGCCCCCTCGTAGGCAGATACAATGAGCAGTTCTTC.

The rearrangement joins TRBV24-1 to TRBJ2-5; the match to TRBD2 covers 12 bases. Germline CDR1 reads KGHDR; CDR2 reads SFDVKD. The CDR3 totals 19 residues. Unmatched junction bases numbered 9, after V lost 0 bases and J lost 2 bases. The CDR3 bases are TGTGCCACCAGTGATTTGAAAGGGCCCGGACTAGCGGGACAAGAGACCCAGTACTTC. Translated, it gives CATSDLKGPGLAGQETQYF.

The chain carries TRBV11-3 and TRBJ1-1; the match to TRBD1 covers 7 bases. The germline V gene has CDR1 SGHNT and CDR2 YENEEA. Germline trimming cut 0 bases from V and 5 bases from J; bases unmatched to any gene: 0. The CDR3 contains 13 residues. The CDR3 DNA is TGTGCCAGCAGCTTAGAGGGACAGACTGAAGCTTTCTTT. Its protein product is CASSLEGQTEAFF.

The rearrangement uses TRBV2 and TRBJ1-2; D is uncertain. Trimming took off 4 bases at V and 2 bases at J, with 14 bases between the two ends. Germline CDR1 SNHLY, CDR2 FYNNEI. The CDR3 consists of 15 residues. The CDR3 DNA follows: TGTGCCAGCAGTGTGGGCAGAACGACCAACTATGGCTACACCTTC. Its translation is CASSVGRTTNYGYTF.

The rearrangement links TRBV24-1 to TRBJ2-1; 10 bases line up with TRBD1. Germline CDR1 KGHDR, CDR2 SFDVKD. V gave up 8 bases and J gave up 8 bases; unmatched junction bases: 8. The CDR3 totals 14 residues. CDR3 residues: CATIPGQGFYEQFF. The CDR3 nucleotides are TGTGCCACCATTCCGGGACAGGGGTTTTATGAGCAGTTCTTC.

The DNA of the CDR3 is TGTGCCAGCAGCTTACGTACGGGGGGCCTCAATGAGCAGTTCTTC. Amino acids: CASSLRTGGLNEQFF. The J gene is TRBJ2-1, the V gene TRBV7-9, with D possibly TRBD2 on 7 matching bases. The CDR3 spans 15 residues. CDR1 and CDR2 (germline): SEHNR, FQNEAQ (reference sequence). V dropped 2 bases and J dropped 6 bases, with 14 bases sitting between them.

V is TRBV5-6 and J is TRBJ2-3, with unresolved D. V lost 2 bases, J lost 2 bases, and 9 bases lay in between. From germline, CDR1 is SGHDT and CDR2 YYEEEE. This CDR3 region has 14 residues. CDR3 DNA: TGTGCCAGCAGCTTTCTGGAACTCACAGATACGCAGTATTTT. Encoded protein: CASSFLELTDTQYF.